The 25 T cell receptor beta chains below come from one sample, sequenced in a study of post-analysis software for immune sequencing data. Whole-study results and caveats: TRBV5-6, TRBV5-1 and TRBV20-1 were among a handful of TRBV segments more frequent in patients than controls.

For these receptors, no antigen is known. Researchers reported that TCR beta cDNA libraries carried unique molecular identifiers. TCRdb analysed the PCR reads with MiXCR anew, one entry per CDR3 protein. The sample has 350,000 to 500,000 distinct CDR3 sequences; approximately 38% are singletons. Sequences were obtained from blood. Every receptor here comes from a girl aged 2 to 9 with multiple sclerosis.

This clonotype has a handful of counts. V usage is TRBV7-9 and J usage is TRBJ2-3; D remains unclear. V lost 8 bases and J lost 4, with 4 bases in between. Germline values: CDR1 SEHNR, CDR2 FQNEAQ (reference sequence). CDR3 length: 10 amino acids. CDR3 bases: TGTGCCAGCCAACCAGATACGCAGTATTTT. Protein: CASQPDTQYF.

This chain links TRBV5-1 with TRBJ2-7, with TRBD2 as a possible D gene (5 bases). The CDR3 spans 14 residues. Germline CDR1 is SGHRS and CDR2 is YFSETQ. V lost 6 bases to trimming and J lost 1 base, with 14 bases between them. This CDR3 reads CASTLTPGSYEQYF. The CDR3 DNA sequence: TGCGCCAGCACCCTGACCCCGGGATCCTACGAGCAGTACTTC.

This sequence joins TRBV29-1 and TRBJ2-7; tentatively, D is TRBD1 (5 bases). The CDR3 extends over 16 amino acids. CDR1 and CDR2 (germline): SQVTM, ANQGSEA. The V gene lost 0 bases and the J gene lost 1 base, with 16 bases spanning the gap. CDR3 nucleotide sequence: TGCAGCGTTGAAGATCTTGGACAACAACGGTCCTACGAGCAGTACTTC. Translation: CSVEDLGQQRSYEQYF.

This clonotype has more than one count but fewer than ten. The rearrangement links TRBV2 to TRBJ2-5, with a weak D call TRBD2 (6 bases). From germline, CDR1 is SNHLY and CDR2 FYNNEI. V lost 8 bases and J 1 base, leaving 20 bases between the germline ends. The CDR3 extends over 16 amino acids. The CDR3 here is CASCGGTQSCQETQYF. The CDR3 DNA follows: TGTGCCAGCTGCGGAGGGACTCAGTCGTGCCAAGAGACCCAGTACTTC.

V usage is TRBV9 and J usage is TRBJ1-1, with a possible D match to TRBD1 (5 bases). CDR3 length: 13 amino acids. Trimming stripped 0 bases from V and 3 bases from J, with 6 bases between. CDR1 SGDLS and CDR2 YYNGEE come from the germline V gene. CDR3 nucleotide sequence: TGTGCCAGCAGCGTAGCGGGGGACACTGAAGCTTTCTTT. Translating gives CASSVAGDTEAFF.

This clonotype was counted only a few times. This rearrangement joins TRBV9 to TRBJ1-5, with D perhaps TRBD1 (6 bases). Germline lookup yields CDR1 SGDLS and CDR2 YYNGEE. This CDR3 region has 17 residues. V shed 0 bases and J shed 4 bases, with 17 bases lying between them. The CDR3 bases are TGTGCCAGCAGCGTAGGGCCGGGGGCAGGGAGAAATCAGCCCCAGCATTTT. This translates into CASSVGPGAGRNQPQHF.

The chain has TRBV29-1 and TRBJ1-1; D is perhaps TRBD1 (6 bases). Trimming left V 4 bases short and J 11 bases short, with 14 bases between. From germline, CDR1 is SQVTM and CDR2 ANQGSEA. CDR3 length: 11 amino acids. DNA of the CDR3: TGCAGCGTTGGAGGGCAGGGGAGCGCTTTCTTT. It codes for CSVGGQGSAFF.

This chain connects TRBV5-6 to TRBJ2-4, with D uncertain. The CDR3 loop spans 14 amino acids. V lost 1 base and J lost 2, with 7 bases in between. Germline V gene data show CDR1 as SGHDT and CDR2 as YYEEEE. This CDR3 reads CASSLLGTKNIQYF. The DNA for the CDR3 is TGTGCCAGCAGCTTGTTAGGGACCAAAAACATTCAGTACTTC. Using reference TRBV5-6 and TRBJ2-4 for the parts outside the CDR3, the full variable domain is DAGVTQSPTHLIKTRGQQVTLRCSPKSGHDTVSWYQQALGQGPQFIFQYYEEEERQRGNFPDRFSGHQFPNYSSELNVNALLLGDSALYLCASSLLGTKNIQYFGAGTRLSVL.

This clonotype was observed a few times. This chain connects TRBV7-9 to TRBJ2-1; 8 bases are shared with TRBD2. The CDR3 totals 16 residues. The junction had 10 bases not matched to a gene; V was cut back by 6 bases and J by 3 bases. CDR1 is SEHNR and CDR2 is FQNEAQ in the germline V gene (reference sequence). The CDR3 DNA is TGTGCCAGCAGTCTTAGCGGGACCTATAGCTACAATGAGCAGTTCTTC. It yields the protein CASSLSGTYSYNEQFF.

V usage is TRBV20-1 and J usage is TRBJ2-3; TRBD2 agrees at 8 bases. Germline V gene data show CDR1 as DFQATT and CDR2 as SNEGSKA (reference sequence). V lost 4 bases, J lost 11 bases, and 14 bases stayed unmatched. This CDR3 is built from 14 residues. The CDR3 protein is CSAMGLGVTDVQYF. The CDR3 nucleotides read TGCAGTGCTATGGGACTAGGGGTAACAGATGTGCAGTATTTT.

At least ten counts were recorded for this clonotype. The CDR3 nucleotides read TGTGCCAGCAGTTACGGCTCACCCGGGCGGGACTCCTATAATTCACCCCTCCACTTT. It translates to CASSYGSPGRDSYNSPLHF. The V gene is TRBV6-5, the J gene TRBJ1-6; D is unresolved. The germline V gene has CDR1 MNHEY and CDR2 SVGAGI. Trimming cost V 2 bases and J 0 bases, with 17 bases left between them. The CDR3 is 19 amino acids.

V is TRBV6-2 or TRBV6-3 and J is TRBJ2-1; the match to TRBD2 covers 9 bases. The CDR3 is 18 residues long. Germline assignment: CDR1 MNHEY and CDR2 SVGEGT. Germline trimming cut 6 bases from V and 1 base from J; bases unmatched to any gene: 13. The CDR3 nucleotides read TGTGCCAGCAGCCTACCCCTTTGGACTAGCGCATCCTACAATGAGCAGTTCTTC. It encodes CASSLPLWTSASYNEQFF.

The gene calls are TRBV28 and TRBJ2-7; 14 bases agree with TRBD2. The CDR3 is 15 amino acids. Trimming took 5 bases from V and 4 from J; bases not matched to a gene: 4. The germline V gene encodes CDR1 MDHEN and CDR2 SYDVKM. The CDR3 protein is CASSLRTSGRYEQYF. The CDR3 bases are TGTGCCAGCAGTCTAAGGACTAGCGGGAGGTACGAGCAGTACTTC.

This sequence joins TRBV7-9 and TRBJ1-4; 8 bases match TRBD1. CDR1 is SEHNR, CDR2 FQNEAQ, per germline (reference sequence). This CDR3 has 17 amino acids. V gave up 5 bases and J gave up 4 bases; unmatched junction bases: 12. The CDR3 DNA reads TGTGCCAGCAGCGCAATACACGGACAGGGCGTTAATGAAAAACTGTTTTTT. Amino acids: CASSAIHGQGVNEKLFF.

CDR3 sequence: CSVEDPNSGANVLTF. The CDR3 DNA reads TGCAGCGTTGAAGATCCAAACTCTGGGGCCAACGTCCTGACTTTC. The V gene is TRBV29-1, the J gene TRBJ2-6; no clear D. The CDR3 loop spans 15 amino acids. Germline V gives CDR1 SQVTM, CDR2 ANQGSEA. Trimming took off 0 bases at V and 0 bases at J, with 6 bases between the two ends.

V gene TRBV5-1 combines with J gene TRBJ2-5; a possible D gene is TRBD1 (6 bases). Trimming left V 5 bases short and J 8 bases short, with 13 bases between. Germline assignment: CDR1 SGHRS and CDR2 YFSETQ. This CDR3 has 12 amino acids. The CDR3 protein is CASRLDGTTQYF. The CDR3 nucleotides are TGCGCCAGCAGACTGGACGGGACAACCCAGTACTTC.

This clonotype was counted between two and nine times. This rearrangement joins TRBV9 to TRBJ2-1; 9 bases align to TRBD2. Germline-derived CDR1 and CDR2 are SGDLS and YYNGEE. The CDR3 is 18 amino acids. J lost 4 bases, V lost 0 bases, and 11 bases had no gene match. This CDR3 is CASSVESSGDGIYNEQFF. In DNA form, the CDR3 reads TGTGCCAGCAGCGTAGAATCTAGCGGGGACGGTATTTACAATGAGCAGTTCTTC.

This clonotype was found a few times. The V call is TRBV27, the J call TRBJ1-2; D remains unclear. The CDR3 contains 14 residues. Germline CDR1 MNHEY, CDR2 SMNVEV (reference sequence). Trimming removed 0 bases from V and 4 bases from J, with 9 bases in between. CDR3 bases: TGTGCCAGCAGTTTATCAGGGTATAGCTATGGCTACACCTTC. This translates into CASSLSGYSYGYTF.

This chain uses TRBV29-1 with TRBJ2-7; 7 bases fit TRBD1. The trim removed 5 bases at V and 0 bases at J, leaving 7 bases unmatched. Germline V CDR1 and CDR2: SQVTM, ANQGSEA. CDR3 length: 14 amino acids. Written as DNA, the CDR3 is TGCAGCGTTATCCGGGACAGCCCCTCCTACGAGCAGTACTTC. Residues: CSVIRDSPSYEQYF.

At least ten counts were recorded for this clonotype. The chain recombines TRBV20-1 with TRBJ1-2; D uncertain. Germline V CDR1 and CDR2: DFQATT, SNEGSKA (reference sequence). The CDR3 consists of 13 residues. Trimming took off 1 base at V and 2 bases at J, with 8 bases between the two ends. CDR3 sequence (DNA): TGCAGTGCTAGAGCGGCACTGAACTATGGCTACACCTTC. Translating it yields CSARAALNYGYTF.

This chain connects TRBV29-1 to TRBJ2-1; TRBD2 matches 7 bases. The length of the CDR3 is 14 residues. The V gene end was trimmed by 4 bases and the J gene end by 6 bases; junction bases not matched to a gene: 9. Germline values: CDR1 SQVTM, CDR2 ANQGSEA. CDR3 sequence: CSVGSWGGGNEQFF. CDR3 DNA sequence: TGCAGCGTTGGTTCGTGGGGCGGGGGCAATGAGCAGTTCTTC.

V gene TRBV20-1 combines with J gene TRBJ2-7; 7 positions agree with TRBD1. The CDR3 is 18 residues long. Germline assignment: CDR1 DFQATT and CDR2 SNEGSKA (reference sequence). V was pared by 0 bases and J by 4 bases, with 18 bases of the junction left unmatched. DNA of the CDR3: TGCAGTGCTAGAGATGGGGACAGATGGGATCGAGTCTCGTACGAGCAGTACTTC. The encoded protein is CSARDGDRWDRVSYEQYF.

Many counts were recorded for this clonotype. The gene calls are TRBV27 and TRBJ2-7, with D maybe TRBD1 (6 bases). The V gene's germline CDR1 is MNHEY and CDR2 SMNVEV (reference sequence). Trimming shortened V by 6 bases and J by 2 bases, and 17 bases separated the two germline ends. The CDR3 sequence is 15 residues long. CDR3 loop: CASRPLGGSPYEQYF. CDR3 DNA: TGTGCCAGCAGACCTTTAGGGGGTTCCCCCTACGAGCAGTACTTC.

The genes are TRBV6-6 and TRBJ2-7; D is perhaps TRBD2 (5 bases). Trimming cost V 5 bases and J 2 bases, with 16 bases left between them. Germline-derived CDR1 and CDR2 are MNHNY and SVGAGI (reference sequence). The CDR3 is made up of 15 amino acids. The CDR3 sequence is CASSPPRDRTYEQYF. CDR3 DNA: TGTGCCAGCAGTCCCCCTCGGGATAGGACCTACGAGCAGTACTTC.

The CDR3 DNA sequence: TGTGCCAGCAGTCGACAGGGGGGTGAGGTGAGAAGCAATCAGCCCCAGCATTTT. Amino acids: CASSRQGGEVRSNQPQHF. V usage is TRBV12-3 or TRBV12-4 and J usage is TRBJ1-5, with 9 nucleotides matching TRBD1. The V and J ends lost 5 bases and 1 base, in that order; junction bases with no gene match: 12. The CDR3 contains 18 residues.